This TCR beta chain was observed in a study of T cells after yellow fever vaccination. The germline CDR1 and CDR2 sequences are SGHTA and FQGNSA. The CDR3 loop spans 14 amino acids. Losses at the gene ends were 5 bases for V and 6 bases for J; bases not matched to a gene: 7. This clonotype has at least ten counts. MiXCR, applied by TCRdb to the 5' RACE reads, yields one record per CDR3 protein. The sample comprises roughly 140,000 distinct CDR3 sequences, 7.7% of which are singletons, and about 0.73% rests with the top ten. The clonotype comes from a young man who received the YFV17D yellow fever vaccine. The chain couples TRBV7-2 to TRBJ2-3; 8 nucleotides align to TRBD1. This material consisted of CD4+ T cells sorted from PBMCs, taken 5 days after the yellow fever booster vaccination. CDR3 region: CASSIQGAMDTQYF. CDR3 DNA sequence: TGTGCCAGCAGCATCCAGGGGGCAATGGATACGCAGTATTTT. Full variable domain (rest looked up from reference TRBV7-2 and TRBJ2-3): GAGVSQSPSNKVTEKGKDVELRCDPISGHTALYWYRQSLGQGLEFLIYFQGNSAPDKSGLPSDRFSAERTGGSVSTLTIQRTQQEDSAVYLCASSIQGAMDTQYFGPGTRLTVL.